The following is a T cell receptor (beta chain) sequence with its context. Which antigen it targets is not known. No much larger clonotype is one base removed from it; base qualities were not supplied. Using the deep immunoSEQ assay, multiplex PCR amplified TCR CDR3 regions from genomic DNA. Genomic DNA extracted from each cell subset was distributed evenly over all wells of several immunoSEQ 96-well plates, and each plate served as one replicate. For sorted subsets, 150 to 250 ng genomic DNA, equal to some 30,000 T cell genomes, was loaded into each replicate PCR. Purified libraries were measured with a Qubit 3.0 fluorometer, size-checked on a Bioanalyzer 2100, and measured again with the KAPA Library Quantification kit. Each immunoSEQ 96-well plate was sequenced on its own single-read 150-cycle Illumina NextSeq 550 flow cell. Turning to the authors' computational methods: Because only junctional sequences without quality scores were contained in the immunoSEQ output, filtering matching that applied to full-length reads could not be performed. To assign V/J genes and CDR3, sequences were annotated against IMGT germline references using PyIR, a Python wrapper for IgBLAST v1.9. Reads were removed for weak V/J assignments (E-value above 1e-6), missing CDR3, stop codons, out-of-frame junctions, or ambiguous translated residues. V3J clonotypes were defined as sequences sharing the same inferred V gene, J gene, and CDR3 amino acid sequence. The percentage overlap between two repertoires was calculated by dividing the number of shared unique clonotypes by the size of the smaller repertoire. Three approaches were used to assess repertoire richness: RTK rarefaction, the Chao1 estimator, and Recon v2.1 estimates of unobserved clonotypes. Generation probabilities for all TCRbeta clonotypes obtained by the gDNA method from a few donors were computed using OLGA. The source is immuneACCESS, and TCRdb retained only in-frame sequences with V and J called. Part of the clones is not carried over; for the studies checked, unresolved V genes explain less than half of this, and the remainder is unexplained. The V and J calls and the clone size are those of that table, but D and trimming were determined from the DNA. The sample data list 2,500,000 or so clones, and roughly 93% of these were observed just once. Together, the top ten hold around 0.37% of the sample.

The record originates from a study of shared clonotypes between healthy human individuals (dated by TCRdb to about 2020). Context from the whole study: The cohort comprised a couple of women and a few men aged 18 to 49 years. For each donor, CD4 naive and CD4 memory were each given three plates, CD8 naive was given two plates, and CD8 memory was given one plate. The study deeply sequenced blood TCR repertoires of about 5 healthy adults to estimate repertoire size and the extent of clonotype sharing between individuals. Libraries were prepared and TCR repertoires were sequenced by different laboratories using diverse techniques, in order to increase sequencing depth and limit assay-specific biases. Per donor, leukapheresis produced somewhere between about 0.94 and 8.9 billion PBMCs. Overall study outcomes, separate from this receptor: Based on pairwise subsampling, the degree of clonotype sharing among donors was expected to be affected by sequencing depth. The genetic and exposure-history diversity represented was limited by the small number of donors. Compared with non-shared clonotypes, clonotypes shared by all four sorted-subset donors had higher generation probabilities. Sampling was restricted to blood, and TCR repertoires in tissues likely differ from the TCR repertoires found in blood. When four donors were compared, the shared fraction of clonotypes was approximately 5% for naive CD4, approximately 3.3% for naive CD8, roughly 2.3% for memory CD4, and 0.4% for memory CD8. Naive subsets generally had larger estimated clonotype richness than memory subsets. Rarefaction of sorted-subset datasets indicated incomplete sequencing despite the large sequencing depth.

Reading from cysteine to phenylalanine, the CDR3 counts 13 amino acids. The sequence is cut down to CDR3 DNA, 39 bases in frame from base 1. V is cut by 2 bases and J by 3 bases, and the space between the germline ends is 8 bases. The germline V gene encodes CDR1 MNHNY and CDR2 SVGAGI (reference sequence). The donors were healthy, HIV-negative adults who had no recently reported acute infections or vaccinations. All donors were Caucasian adults living in Nashville, Tennessee, USA. CD4+ T cells were enriched by magnetic negative selection; naive cells were then positively selected on CD45RA, and the negative fraction formed the memory subset. After blood collection by leukapheresis, PBMCs were isolated using Ficoll-Histopaque density gradient centrifugation and then cryopreserved in the vapor phase of liquid nitrogen. Analytical flow cytometry was used to check the purity and quantity of each magnetically sorted T cell population. Genomic DNA was isolated from every sorted fraction and measured by UV absorbance on a Nanodrop 2000c.

This TCR was recovered from a man aged 18-30 years in good health. Some clones in this sample may be carry-over from other donors' samples. This chain is built from TRBV6-6 and TRBJ2-7; no D gene call is confident. Sequencing was performed on naive CD4+ T cells from PBMCs. Interpreted using the paper, the cell subset or site label stands for: CD45RA+ positively selected. The bases are TGTGCCAGCAGTTACCTAGGCGGCTACGAGCAGTACTTC. Its protein reads: CASSYLGGYEQYF.